Listed below are T cell receptor beta chains from one sample, sequenced in a study of T cells in Graves' hyperthyroidism and ophthalmopathy. TCRdb itself ran the multiplex PCR reads through MiXCR, one entry per CDR3 protein. The sample shows 300,000 to 350,000 distinct CDR3 sequences, over 15% of them seen only once. Material: blood. The receptor set was obtained from a woman aged 40 to 49 with Graves' ophthalmopathy. Each CDR3 is given with its conserved first and last residue. D genes are given only for firm matches. Clone size, where shown, is once, few, many, or a class for clones that have expanded.

clone size,CDR3 length,D gene,J gene,V gene,CDR3 DNA,CDR3 protein
many,13,-,TRBJ2-2,TRBV29-1,TGCAGCGTTGGCGGTCTGATGGCCGGGGAGCTGTTTTTT,CSVGGLMAGELFF
many,14,TRBD2,TRBJ2-7,TRBV27,TGTGCCAGCAGTATAGCGGGAGGCACCTACGAGCAGTACTTC,CASSIAGGTYEQYF
many,17,TRBD2,TRBJ2-2,TRBV14,TGTGCCAGCAGCCAAGAACCGGGACTAGATTACACCGGGGAGCTGTTTTTT,CASSQEPGLDYTGELFF
few,15,TRBD2,TRBJ2-7,TRBV7-9,TGTGCCAGCAGCCCCAGCGGGAGCCCGGGTTACGAGCAGTACTTC,CASSPSGSPGYEQYF
many,13,-,TRBJ1-1,TRBV6-1,TGTGCCAGCAGCTGGCTCATGAACACTGAAGCTTTCTTT,CASSWLMNTEAFF
many,13,TRBD1,TRBJ1-2,TRBV30,TGTGCCTGGAACTCGGGACAGCCCTATGGCTACACCTTC,CAWNSGQPYGYTF
-,13,-,TRBJ2-7,TRBV6-5,TGTGCCAGCATTCTCAGGGGATCTCTCGAGCAGTACTTC,CASILRGSLEQYF
-,14,TRBD2,TRBJ2-7,TRBV6-1,TGTGCCAGCAAGGATCGGACTAGCAGACGGGAGCAGTACTTC,CASKDRTSRREQYF
many,17,TRBD1,TRBJ2-4,TRBV4-2,TGTGCCAGCAGCCAAGGAGGCACAGGGGACGTCAAAAACATTCAGTACTTC,CASSQGGTGDVKNIQYF
many,18,TRBD2,TRBJ2-5,TRBV20-1,TGCAGTGCTATCACCTTATCGGGGGGACTAGCGGGATCGAGGTCCCAGTACTTC,CSAITLSGGLAGSRSQYF
-,16,-,TRBJ2-6,TRBV24-1,TGTGCCACCAGTGACCGCCGGGACTCTGGGGCCAACGTCCTGACTTTC,CATSDRRDSGANVLTF
many,13,-,TRBJ2-5,TRBV4-1,TGCGCCAGCAGCCAATACAGCCAAGAGACCCAGTACTTC,CASSQYSQETQYF
-,16,TRBD1,TRBJ2-5,TRBV20-1,TGCAGTGCTTTCCCGGAAGGACAGGGAAACCAAGAGACCCAGTACTTC,CSAFPEGQGNQETQYF
many,14,-,TRBJ1-5,TRBV15,TGTGCCACCAGCAGTGGACAGATAAATCAGCCCCAGCATTTT,CATSSGQINQPQHF
many,13,-,TRBJ1-5,TRBV19,TGTGCCAGTACCCGAAGAGGGGAGCGGCCCCAGCATTTT,CASTRRGERPQHF
many,14,-,TRBJ2-7,TRBV6-1,TGTGCCAGCAGTGAAGGTGACGGGAGTAACGAGCAGTACTTC,CASSEGDGSNEQYF
many,15,TRBD2,TRBJ2-7,TRBV28,TGTGCCAGCAGTTTGATATCCGCGGGGGCCTACGAGCAGTACTTC,CASSLISAGAYEQYF